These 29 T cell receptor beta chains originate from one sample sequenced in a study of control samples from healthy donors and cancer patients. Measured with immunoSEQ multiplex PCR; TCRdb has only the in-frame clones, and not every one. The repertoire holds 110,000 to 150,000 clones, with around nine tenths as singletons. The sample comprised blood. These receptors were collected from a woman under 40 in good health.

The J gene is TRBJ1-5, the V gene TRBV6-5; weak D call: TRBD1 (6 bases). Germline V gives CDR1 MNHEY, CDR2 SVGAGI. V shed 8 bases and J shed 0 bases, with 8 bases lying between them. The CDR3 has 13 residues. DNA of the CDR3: TGTGCCAGCGGGGGCGGTAGCAATCAGCCCCAGCATTTT. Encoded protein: CASGGGSNQPQHF.

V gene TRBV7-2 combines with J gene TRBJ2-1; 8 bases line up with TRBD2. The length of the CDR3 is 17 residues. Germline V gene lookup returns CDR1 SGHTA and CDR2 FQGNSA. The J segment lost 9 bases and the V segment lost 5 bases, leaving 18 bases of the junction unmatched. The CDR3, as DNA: TGTGCCAGCAGCGGATTAGCACGGGCTAGCGGGTCCGCTGAGCAGTTCTTC. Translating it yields CASSGLARASGSAEQFF.

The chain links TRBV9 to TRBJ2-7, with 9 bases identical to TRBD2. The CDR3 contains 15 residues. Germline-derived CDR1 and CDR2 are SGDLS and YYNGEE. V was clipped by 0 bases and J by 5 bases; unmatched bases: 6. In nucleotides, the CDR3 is TGTGCCAGCAGCGTAGTGTCTAGCGGGACCCACGAGCAGTACTTC. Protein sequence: CASSVVSSGTHEQYF.

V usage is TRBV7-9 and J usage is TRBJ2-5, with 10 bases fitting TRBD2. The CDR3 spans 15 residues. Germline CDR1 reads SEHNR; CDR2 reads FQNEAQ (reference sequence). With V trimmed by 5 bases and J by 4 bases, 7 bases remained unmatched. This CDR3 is CASSMGLATPETQYF. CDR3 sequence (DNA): TGTGCCAGCAGCATGGGACTAGCGACCCCAGAGACCCAGTACTTC.

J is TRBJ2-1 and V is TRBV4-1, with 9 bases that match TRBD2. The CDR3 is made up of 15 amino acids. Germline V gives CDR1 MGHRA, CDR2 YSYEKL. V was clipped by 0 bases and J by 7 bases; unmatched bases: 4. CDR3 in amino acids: CASSQEGLARNEQFF. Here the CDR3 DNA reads TGCGCCAGCAGCCAAGAGGGACTAGCTAGGAATGAGCAGTTCTTC.

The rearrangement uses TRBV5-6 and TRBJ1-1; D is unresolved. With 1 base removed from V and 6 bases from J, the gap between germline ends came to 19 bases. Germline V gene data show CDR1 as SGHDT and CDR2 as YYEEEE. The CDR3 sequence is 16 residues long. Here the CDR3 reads CASSLRGQRFGAEAFF. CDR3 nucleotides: TGTGCCAGCAGCTTGCGTGGGCAGAGATTTGGGGCTGAAGCTTTCTTT.

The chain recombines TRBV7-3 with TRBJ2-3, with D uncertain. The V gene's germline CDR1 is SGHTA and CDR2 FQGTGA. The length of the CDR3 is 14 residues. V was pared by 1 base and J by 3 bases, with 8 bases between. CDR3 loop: CASSLMGSTDTQYF. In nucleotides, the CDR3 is TGTGCCAGCAGCTTAATGGGCTCTACAGATACGCAGTATTTT.

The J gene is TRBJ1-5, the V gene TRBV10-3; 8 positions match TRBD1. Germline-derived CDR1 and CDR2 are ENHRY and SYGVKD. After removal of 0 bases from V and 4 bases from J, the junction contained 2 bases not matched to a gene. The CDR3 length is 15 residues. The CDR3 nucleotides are TGTGCCATCAGTGAGTCGAGGGACAGGAATCAGCCCCAGCATTTT. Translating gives CAISESRDRNQPQHF.

This CDR3 is CASSLAPGQGTGELFF. Written as DNA, the CDR3 is TGTGCCAGCAGCTTAGCTCCCGGACAGGGTACCGGGGAGCTGTTTTTT. The rearrangement links TRBV7-9 to TRBJ2-2, with 8 bases aligning to TRBD1. Germline CDR1 is SEHNR and CDR2 is FQNEAQ (reference sequence). The CDR3 loop spans 16 amino acids. The V and J ends lost 0 bases and 5 bases, in that order; junction bases with no gene match: 5.

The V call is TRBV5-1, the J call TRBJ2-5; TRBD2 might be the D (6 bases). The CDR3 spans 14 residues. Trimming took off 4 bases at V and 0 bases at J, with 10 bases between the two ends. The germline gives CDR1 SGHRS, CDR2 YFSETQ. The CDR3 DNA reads TGCGCCAGCAGCGGCGGGATTTACCAAGAGACCCAGTACTTC. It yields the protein CASSGGIYQETQYF. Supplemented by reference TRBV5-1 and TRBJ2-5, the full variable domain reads KAGVTQTPRYLIKTRGQQVTLSCSPISGHRSVSWYQQTPGQGLQFLFEYFSETQRNKGNFPGRFSGRQFSNSRSEMNVSTLELGDSALYLCASSGGIYQETQYFGPGTRLLVL.

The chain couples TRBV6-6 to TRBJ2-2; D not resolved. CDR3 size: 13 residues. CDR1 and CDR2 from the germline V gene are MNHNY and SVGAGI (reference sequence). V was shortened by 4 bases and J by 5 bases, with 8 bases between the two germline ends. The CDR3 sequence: CASSSSWTGELFF. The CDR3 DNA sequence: TGTGCCAGCAGTTCGTCGTGGACCGGGGAGCTGTTTTTT.

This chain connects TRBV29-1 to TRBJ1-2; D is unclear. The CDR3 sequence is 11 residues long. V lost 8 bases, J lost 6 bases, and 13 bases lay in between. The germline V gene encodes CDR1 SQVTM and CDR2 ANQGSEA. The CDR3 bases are TGCAGCCAAAGTTACCTCGATGGCTACACCTTC. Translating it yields CSQSYLDGYTF.

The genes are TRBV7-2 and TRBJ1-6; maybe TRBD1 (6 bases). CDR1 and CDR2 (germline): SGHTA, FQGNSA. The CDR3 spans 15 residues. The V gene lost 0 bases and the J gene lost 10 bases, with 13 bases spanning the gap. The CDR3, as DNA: TGTGCCAGCAGCTTAGCTGCAGGGGTAAGATCACCCCTCCACTTT. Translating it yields CASSLAAGVRSPLHF.

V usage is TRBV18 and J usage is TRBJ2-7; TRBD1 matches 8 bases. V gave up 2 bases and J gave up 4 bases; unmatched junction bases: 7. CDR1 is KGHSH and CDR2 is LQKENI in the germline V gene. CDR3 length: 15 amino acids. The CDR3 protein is CASSPSQDRAYEQYF. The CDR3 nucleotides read TGTGCCAGCTCACCATCCCAGGACAGGGCTTACGAGCAGTACTTC.

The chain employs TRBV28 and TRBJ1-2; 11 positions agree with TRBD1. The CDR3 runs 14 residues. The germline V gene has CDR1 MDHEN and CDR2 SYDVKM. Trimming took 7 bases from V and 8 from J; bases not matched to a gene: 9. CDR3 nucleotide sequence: TGTGCCAGCACCGCCGGGACAGGGGGAAAGGGCTACACCTTC. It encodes CASTAGTGGKGYTF.

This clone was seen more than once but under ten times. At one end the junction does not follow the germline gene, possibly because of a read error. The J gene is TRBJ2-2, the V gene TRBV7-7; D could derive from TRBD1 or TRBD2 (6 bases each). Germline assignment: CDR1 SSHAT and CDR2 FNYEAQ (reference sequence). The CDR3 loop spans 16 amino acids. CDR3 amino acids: CASSLEGGASTGELFF. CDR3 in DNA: TGTGCTAGCAGCTTAGAGGGGGGCGCGTCCACCGGGGAGCTGTTTTTT. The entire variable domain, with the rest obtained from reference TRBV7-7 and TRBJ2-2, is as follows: GAGVSQSPRYKVTKRGQDVTLRCDPISSHATLYWYQQALGQGPEFLTYFNYEAQPDKSGLPSDRFSAERPEGSISTLTIQRTEQRDSAMYRCASSLEGGASTGELFFGEGSRLTVL.

The CDR3 bases are TGCAGCGTTGAACTGGGACCCTACGAGCAGTACTTC. Its translation is CSVELGPYEQYF. J is TRBJ2-7 and V is TRBV29-1, with D perhaps given as TRBD1 or TRBD2 (5 bases each). CDR1 and CDR2 (germline): SQVTM, ANQGSEA. The CDR3 totals 12 residues. The V end was cut by 2 bases, the J end by 2 bases, with 7 bases between.

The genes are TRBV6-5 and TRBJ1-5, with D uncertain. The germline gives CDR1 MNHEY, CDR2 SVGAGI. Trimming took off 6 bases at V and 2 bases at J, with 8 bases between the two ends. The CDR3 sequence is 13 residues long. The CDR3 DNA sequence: TGTGCCAGCAGCTACGGGCGCAATCAGCCCCAGCATTTT. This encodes CASSYGRNQPQHF.

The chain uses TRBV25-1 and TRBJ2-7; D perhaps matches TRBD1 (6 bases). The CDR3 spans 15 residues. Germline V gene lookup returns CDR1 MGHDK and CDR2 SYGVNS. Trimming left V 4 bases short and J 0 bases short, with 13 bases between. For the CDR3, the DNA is TGTGCCAGCAGTGGGGGGCAGGGCCTCTCCTACGAGCAGTACTTC. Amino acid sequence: CASSGGQGLSYEQYF.

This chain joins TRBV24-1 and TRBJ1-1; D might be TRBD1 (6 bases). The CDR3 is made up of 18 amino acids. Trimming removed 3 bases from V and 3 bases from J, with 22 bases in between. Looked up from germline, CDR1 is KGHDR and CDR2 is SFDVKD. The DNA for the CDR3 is TGTGCCACCAGTGATCTGACCCGGGACACCGGAGGGGACACTGAAGCTTTCTTT. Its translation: CATSDLTRDTGGDTEAFF.

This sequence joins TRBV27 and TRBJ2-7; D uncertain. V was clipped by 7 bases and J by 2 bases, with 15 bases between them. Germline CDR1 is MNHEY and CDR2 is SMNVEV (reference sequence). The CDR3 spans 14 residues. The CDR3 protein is CASNLYGPTYEQYF. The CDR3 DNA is TGTGCCAGCAACCTTTACGGGCCCACCTACGAGCAGTACTTC.

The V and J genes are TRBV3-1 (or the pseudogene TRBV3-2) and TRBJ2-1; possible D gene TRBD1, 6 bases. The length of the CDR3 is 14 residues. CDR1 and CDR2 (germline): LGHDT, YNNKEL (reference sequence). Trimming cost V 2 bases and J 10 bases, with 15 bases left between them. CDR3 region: CASSQFSQGVEQFF. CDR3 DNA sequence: TGTGCCAGCAGCCAATTCTCACAGGGAGTAGAGCAGTTCTTC.

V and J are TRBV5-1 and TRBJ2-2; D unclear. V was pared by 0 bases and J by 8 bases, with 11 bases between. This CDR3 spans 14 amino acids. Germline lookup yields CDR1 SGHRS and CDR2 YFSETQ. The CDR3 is CASSLAPPTGELFF. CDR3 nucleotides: TGCGCCAGCAGCTTGGCGCCCCCGACGGGGGAGCTGTTTTTT.

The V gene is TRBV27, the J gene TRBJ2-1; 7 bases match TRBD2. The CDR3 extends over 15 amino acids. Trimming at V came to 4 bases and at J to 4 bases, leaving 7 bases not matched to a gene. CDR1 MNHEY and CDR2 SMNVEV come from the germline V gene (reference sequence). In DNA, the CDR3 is TGTGCCAGCAGTTCGGCGGGAGAGTCTTACAATGAGCAGTTCTTC. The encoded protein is CASSSAGESYNEQFF.

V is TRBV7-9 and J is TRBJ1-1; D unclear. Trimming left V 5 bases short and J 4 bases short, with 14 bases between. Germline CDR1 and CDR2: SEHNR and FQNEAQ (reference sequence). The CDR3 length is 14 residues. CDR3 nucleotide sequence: TGTGCCAGCAGCCCCCGTGTGTCGGGCACTGAAGCTTTCTTT. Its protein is CASSPRVSGTEAFF.

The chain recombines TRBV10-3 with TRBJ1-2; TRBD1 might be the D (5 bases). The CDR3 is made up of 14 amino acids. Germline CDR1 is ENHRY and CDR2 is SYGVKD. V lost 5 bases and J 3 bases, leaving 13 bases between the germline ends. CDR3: CAISSNTGDYGYTF. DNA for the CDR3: TGTGCCATCAGTTCCAACACGGGGGACTATGGCTACACCTTC.

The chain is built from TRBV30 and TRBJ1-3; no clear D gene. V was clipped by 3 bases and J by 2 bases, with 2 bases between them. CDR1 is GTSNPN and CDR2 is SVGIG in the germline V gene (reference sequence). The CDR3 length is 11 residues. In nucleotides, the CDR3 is TGTGCCTGGAGCGCTGGAAACACCATATATTTT. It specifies CAWSAGNTIYF.

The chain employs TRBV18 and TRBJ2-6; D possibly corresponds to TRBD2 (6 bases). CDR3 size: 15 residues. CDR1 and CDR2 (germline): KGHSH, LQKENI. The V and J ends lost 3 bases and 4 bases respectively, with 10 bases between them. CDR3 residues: CASSPGTAGANVLTF. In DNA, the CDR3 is TGTGCCAGCTCACCTGGGACTGCCGGGGCCAACGTCCTGACTTTC.

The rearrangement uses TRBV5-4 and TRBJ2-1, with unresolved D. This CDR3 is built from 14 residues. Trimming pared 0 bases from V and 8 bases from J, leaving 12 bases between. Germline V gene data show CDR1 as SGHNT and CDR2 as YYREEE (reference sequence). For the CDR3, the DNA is TGTGCCAGCAGCTTGGATGCAGCGAACTATGAGCAGTTCTTC. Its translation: CASSLDAANYEQFF.